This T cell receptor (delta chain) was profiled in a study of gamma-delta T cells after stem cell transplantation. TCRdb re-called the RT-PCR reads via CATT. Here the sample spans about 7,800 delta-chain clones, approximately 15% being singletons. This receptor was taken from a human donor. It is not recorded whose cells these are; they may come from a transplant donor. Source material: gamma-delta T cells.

CDR3 amino acids: CALGELSPRLVRCRDNDKLIF. Written as DNA, the CDR3 is TGTGCTCTTGGGGAACTCAGCCCGCGGCTGGTTCGTTGCCGCGACAACGATAAACTCATCTTT. V gene TRDV1 combines with J gene TRDJ1, with D uncertain. Trimming removed 0 bases from V and 4 bases from J, with 30 bases in between. The CDR3 length is 21 residues. Germline values: CDR1 TSWWSYY, CDR2 QGS.